The clone carrying this T cell receptor (beta chain) was counted once. Its antigen is unknown. This record belongs to a study of cytomegalovirus exposure and HLA in healthy donors. Study-level findings and limits: For most subjects, TCR beta sequences were reported to predict HLA-A and HLA-B alleles with accuracy. In a later analysis, specific HLA alleles were associated with over 15,000 TCR beta sequences at a 0.05 false discovery rate.

Every donor was a healthy person donating bone marrow. V shed 2 bases and J 2 bases; nucleotides not matched to a gene: 6. There are 16 residues in the CDR3. The germline V gene has CDR1 KGHSH and CDR2 LQKENI. PCR was performed using 60 Vbeta and 13 Jbeta primers. Only in-frame clones appear in the TCRdb table, and some are missing; sequencing was by immunoSEQ multiplex PCR. The sample shows 100,000 to 150,000 clones, 75% of them seen only once. The sample taken for sequencing was PBMCs. This sequence joins TRBV18 and TRBJ1-3, with 7 bases fitting TRBD1. The TCR was taken from a woman aged 45-65 years in good health and CMV-seronegative. The chain's CDR3 is CASSPLTGLPGNTIYF. DNA of the CDR3: TGTGCCAGCTCACCATTGACAGGGCTTCCTGGAAACACCATATATTTT.